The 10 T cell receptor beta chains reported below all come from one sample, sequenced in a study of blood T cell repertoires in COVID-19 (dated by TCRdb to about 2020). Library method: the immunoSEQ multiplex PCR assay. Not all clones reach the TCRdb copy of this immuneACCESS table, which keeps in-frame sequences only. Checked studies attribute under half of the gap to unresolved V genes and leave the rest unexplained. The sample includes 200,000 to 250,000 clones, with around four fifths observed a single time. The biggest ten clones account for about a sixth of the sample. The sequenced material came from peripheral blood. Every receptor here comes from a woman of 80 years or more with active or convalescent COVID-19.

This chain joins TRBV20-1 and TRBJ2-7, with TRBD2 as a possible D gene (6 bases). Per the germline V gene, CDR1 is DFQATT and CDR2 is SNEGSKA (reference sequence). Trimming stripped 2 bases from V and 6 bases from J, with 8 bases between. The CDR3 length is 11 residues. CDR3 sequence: CSARRGSEQYF. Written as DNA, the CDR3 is TGCAGTGCTAGACGGGGGAGCGAGCAGTACTTC.

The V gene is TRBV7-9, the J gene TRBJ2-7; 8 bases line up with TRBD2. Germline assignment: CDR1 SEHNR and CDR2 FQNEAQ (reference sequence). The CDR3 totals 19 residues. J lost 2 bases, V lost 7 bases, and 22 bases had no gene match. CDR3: CASTLKREREVRMTYEQYF. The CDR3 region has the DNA TGTGCCAGCACCCTAAAGCGGGAGAGAGAGGTTCGGATGACCTACGAGCAGTACTTC.

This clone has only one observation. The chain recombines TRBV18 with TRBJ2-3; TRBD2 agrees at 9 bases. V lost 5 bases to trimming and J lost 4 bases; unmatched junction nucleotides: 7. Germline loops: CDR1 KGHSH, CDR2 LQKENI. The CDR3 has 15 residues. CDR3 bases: TGTGCCAGCTCAGCTGTGGCGGGGGGGCCAGATACGCAGTATTTT. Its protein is CASSAVAGGPDTQYF. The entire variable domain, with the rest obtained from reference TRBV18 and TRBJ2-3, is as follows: NAGVMQNPRHLVRRRGQEARLRCSPMKGHSHVYWYRQLPEEGLKFMVYLQKENIIDESGMPKERFSAEFPKEGPSILRIQQVVRGDSAAYFCASSAVAGGPDTQYFGPGTRLTVL.

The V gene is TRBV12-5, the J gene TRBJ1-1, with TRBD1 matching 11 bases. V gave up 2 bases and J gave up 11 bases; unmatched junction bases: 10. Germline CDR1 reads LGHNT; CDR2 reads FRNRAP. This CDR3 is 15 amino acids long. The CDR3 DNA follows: TGTGCTAGTGGTTTGTCCCAGGACAGGGGGCGCCCGGCTTTCTTT. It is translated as CASGLSQDRGRPAFF.

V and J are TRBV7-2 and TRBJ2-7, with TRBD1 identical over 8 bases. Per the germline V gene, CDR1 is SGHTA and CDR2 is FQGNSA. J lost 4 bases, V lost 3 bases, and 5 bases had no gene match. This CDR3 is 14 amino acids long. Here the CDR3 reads CASSLGRGQYEQYF. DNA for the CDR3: TGTGCCAGCAGCTTGGGCAGGGGGCAATACGAGCAGTACTTC. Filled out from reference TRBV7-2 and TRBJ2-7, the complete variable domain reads GAGVSQSPSNKVTEKGKDVELRCDPISGHTALYWYRQSLGQGLEFLIYFQGNSAPDKSGLPSDRFSAERTGGSVSTLTIQRTQQEDSAVYLCASSLGRGQYEQYFGPGTRLTVT.

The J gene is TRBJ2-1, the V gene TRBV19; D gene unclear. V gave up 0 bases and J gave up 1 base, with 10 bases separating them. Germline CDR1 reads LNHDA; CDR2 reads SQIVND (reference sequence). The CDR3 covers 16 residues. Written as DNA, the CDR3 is TGTGCCAGTAGTATAGACGCCAGTGCTTCCTACAATGAGCAGTTCTTC. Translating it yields CASSIDASASYNEQFF.

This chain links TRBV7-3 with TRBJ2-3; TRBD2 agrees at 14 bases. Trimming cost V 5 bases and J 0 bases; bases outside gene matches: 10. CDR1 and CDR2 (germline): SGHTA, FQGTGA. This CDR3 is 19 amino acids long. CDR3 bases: TGTGCCAGCAGCCCCCAGGGGACTAGCGGGAGATCGAGCACAGATACGCAGTATTTT. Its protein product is CASSPQGTSGRSSTDTQYF.

The CDR3 protein is CASSRQGRGYGYTF. The CDR3 DNA reads as TGTGCCAGCAGTCGACAGGGGAGGGGATATGGCTACACCTTC. V and J are TRBV28 and TRBJ1-2; 8 bases fit TRBD1. Germline V CDR1 and CDR2: MDHEN, SYDVKM. Trimming at V came to 5 bases and at J to 5 bases, leaving 7 bases not matched to a gene. This CDR3 contains 14 residues.

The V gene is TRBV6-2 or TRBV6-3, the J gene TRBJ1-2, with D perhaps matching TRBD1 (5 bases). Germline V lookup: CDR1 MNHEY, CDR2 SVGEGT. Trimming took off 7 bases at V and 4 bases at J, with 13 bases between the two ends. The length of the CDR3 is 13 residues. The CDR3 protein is CASTPSQGYGYTF. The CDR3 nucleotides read TGTGCCAGCACCCCCTCTCAGGGCTATGGCTACACCTTC.

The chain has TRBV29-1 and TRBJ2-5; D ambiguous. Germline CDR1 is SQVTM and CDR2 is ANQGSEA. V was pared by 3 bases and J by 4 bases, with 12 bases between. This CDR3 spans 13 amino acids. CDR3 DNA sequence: TGCAGCGTTGAGTTTGGCAGACTAGAGACCCAGTACTTC. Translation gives CSVEFGRLETQYF.